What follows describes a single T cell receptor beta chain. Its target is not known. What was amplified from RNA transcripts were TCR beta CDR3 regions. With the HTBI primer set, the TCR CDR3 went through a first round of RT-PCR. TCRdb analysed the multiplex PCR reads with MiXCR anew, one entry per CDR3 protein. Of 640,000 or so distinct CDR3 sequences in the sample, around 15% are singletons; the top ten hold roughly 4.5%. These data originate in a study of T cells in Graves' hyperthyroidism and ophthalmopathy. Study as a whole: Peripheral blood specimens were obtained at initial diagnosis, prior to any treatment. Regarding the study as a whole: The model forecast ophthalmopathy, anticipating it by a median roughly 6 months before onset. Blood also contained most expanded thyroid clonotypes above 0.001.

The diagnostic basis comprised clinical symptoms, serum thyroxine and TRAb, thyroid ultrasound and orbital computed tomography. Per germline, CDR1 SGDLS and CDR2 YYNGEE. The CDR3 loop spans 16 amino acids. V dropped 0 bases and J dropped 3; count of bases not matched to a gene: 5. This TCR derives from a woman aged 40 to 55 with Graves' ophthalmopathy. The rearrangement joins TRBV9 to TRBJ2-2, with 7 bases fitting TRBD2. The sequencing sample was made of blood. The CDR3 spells CASSVGGAGHTGELFF. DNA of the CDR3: TGTGCCAGCAGCGTAGGAGGAGCGGGGCACACCGGGGAGCTGTTTTTT.